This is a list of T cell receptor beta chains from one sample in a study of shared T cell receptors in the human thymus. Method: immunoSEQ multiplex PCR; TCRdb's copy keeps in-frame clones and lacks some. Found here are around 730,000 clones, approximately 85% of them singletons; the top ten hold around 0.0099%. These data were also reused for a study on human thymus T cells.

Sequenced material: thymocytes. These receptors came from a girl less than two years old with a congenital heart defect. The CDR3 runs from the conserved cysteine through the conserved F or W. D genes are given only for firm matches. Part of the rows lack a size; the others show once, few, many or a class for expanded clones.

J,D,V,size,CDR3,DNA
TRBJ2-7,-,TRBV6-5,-,CASSYSMAGSYEQYF,TGTGCCAGCAGTTACTCGATGGCGGGGTCTTACGAGCAGTACTTC
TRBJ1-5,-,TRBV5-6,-,CASSAGYSNQPQHF,TGTGCCAGCAGCGCAGGGTATAGCAATCAGCCCCAGCATTTT
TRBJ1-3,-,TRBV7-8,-,CASSLARAGNTIYF,TGTGCCAGCAGCTTAGCCAGGGCCGGAAACACCATATATTTT
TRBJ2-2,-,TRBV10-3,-,CATGRTAGERGELFF,TGTGCCACCGGCAGGACGGCAGGGGAAAGGGGGGAGCTGTTTTTT
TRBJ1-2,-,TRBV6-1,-,CASSLWTVEGYTF,TGTGCCAGCAGTCTGTGGACAGTAGAAGGCTACACCTTC
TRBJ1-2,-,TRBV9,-,CASSVEEGTGAFNYGYTF,TGTGCCAGCAGCGTAGAGGAGGGAACAGGCGCCTTTAACTATGGCTACACCTTC
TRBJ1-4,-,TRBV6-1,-,CASSERTNEKLFF,TGTGCCAGCAGTGAACGGACAAATGAAAAACTGTTTTTT
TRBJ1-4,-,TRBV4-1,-,CASSQDLGPWLEKLFF,TGCGCCAGCAGCCAAGATTTGGGGCCGTGGCTAGAAAAACTGTTTTTT
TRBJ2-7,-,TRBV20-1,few,CSAAVGYEQYF,TGCAGTGCTGCCGTCGGGTACGAGCAGTACTTC
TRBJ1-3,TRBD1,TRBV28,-,CASSALRQGFRNTIYF,TGTGCCAGCAGCGCCCTAAGACAGGGTTTTAGAAACACCATATATTTT
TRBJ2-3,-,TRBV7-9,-,CASSRIRTPSTDTQYF,TGTGCCAGCAGCCGCATAAGGACACCTAGCACAGATACGCAGTATTTT
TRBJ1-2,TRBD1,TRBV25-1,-,CASSVRDSSSGYTF,TGTGCCAGCAGTGTGCGGGACAGCTCCTCTGGCTACACCTTC
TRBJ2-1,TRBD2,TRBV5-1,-,CASSMGLAGGPGEQFF,TGCGCCAGCAGCATGGGACTAGCGGGGGGGCCTGGCGAGCAGTTCTTC
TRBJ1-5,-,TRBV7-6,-,CASSLEESRGQPQHF,TGTGCCAGCAGCCTAGAGGAGTCTAGAGGTCAGCCCCAGCATTTT
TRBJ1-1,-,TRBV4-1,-,CASSHEKEGKTEAFF,TGCGCCAGCAGCCATGAAAAAGAGGGTAAGACTGAAGCTTTCTTT
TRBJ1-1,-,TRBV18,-,CASSPSQGRGTEAFF,TGTGCCAGCTCACCATCTCAGGGGAGGGGCACTGAAGCTTTCTTT
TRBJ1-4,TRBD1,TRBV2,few,CASSERGDRANEKLFF,TGTGCCAGCAGTGAGCGGGGGGACAGGGCGAATGAAAAACTGTTTTTT
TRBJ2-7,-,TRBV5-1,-,CASSLRDLPTYEQYF,TGCGCCAGCAGCCTAAGGGACTTACCCACCTACGAGCAGTACTTC
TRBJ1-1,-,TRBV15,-,CATSRDPSTEAFF,TGTGCCACCAGCAGAGATCCGAGCACTGAAGCTTTCTTT
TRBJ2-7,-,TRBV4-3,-,CASSRSPTRVSYEQYF,TGCGCCAGCAGCCGATCCCCAACCCGGGTCTCCTACGAGCAGTACTTC
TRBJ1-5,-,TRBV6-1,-,CASSEAPQGKPQHF,TGTGCCAGCAGTGAAGCGCCCCAGGGTAAGCCCCAGCATTTT
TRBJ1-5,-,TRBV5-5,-,CASSPVVGGGNQPQHF,TGTGCCAGCAGCCCCGTTGTTGGGGGGGGCAATCAGCCCCAGCATTTT
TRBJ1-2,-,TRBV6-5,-,CASSYHRFSRVGYTF,TGTGCCAGCAGTTACCACCGATTTAGCCGAGTCGGCTACACCTTC
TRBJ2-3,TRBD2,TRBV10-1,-,CASSDRDPTGGAGDTQYF,TGCGCCAGCAGTGATAGGGATCCGACCGGGGGGGCGGGAGATACGCAGTATTTT
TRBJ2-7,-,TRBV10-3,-,CAISESIETAERCYEQYF,TGTGCCATCAGTGAGTCGATCGAGACAGCTGAGCGCTGCTACGAGCAGTACTTC
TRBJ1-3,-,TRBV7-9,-,CASTIGGAAGNTIYF,TGTGCCAGCACCATTGGAGGGGCGGCTGGAAACACCATATATTTT
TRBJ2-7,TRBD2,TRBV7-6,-,CASSVGLGAYEQYF,TGTGCCAGCAGCGTTGGACTAGGCGCGTACGAGCAGTACTTC
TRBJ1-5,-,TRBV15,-,CATKSAVRGYSNQPQHF,TGTGCCACCAAATCGGCGGTTCGGGGTTATAGCAATCAGCCCCAGCATTTT